Given below is one TCR beta chain in context. The antigen remains unidentified. The sample is drawn from a study of T cell repertoires in cytomegalovirus infection. Study outcomes and limitations: Cumulative frequency of public TCR beta families picked out carriers of CMV plus the relevant HLA.

TCRdb itself ran the reads through MiXCR, one entry per CDR3 protein. The table includes about a million distinct CDR3 sequences, 31% detected once. The V and J ends lost 7 bases and 0 bases, in that order; junction bases with no gene match: 15. The CDR3 has 17 amino acids. Per the germline V gene, CDR1 is SQVTM and CDR2 is ANQGSEA. This chain links TRBV29-1 with TRBJ2-1; 7 nucleotides agree with TRBD2. The sequencing used cultured CD8+ T cells from PBMCs, collected from culture after CMV antigen stimulation. The receptor comes from a human donor in good health (CMV status not recorded). Some clones in this sample may be carry-over from other donors' samples. CDR3 sequence: CSGMGGEESVSYNEQFF. CDR3 in DNA: TGCAGCGGAATGGGGGGGGAAGAGTCTGTCTCCTACAATGAGCAGTTCTTC.